This T cell receptor (beta chain) was profiled in a study of blood T cell repertoires in COVID-19. Trimming cost V 5 bases and J 6 bases, with 17 bases left between them. Germline CDR1 is KGHDR and CDR2 is SFDVKD. The CDR3 is made up of 15 amino acids. Clones were read by immunoSEQ multiplex PCR, and TCRdb kept only the in-frame ones, dropping some. The sample contains about 49,000 clones, about 90% of which appear only once. The V and J genes are TRBV24-1 and TRBJ2-3; D might be TRBD2 (6 bases). The sequenced material came from peripheral blood. The sequence was collected from a man older than 75 with acute or convalescent COVID-19. The CDR3 spells CATSGAGRITDTQYF. The CDR3 coding sequence is TGTGCCACCAGTGGAGCGGGCAGAATCACCGATACGCAGTATTTT.